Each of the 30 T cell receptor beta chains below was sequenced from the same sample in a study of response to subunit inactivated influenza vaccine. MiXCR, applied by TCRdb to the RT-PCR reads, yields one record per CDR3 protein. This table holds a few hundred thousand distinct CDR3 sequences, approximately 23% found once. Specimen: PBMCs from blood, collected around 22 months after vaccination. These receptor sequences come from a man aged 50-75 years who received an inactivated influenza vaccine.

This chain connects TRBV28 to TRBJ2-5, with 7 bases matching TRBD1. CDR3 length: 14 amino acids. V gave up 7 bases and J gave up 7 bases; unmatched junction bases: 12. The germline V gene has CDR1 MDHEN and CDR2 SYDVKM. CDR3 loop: CASTPGTDRWTQYF. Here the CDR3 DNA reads TGTGCCAGCACCCCAGGGACAGACCGCTGGACCCAGTACTTC. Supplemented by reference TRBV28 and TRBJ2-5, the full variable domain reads DVKVTQSSRYLVKRTGEKVFLECVQDMDHENMFWYRQDPGLGLRLIYFSYDVKMKEKGDIPEGYSVSREKKERFSLILESASTNQTSMYLCASTPGTDRWTQYFGPGTRLLVL.

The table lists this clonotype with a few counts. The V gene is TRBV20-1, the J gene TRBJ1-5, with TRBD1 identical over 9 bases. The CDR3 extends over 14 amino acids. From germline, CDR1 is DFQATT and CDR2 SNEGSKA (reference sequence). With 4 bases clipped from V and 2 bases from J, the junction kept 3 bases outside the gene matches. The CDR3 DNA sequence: TGCAGTGCTAACCGGGACAGGGGCAATCAGCCCCAGCATTTT. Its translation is CSANRDRGNQPQHF.

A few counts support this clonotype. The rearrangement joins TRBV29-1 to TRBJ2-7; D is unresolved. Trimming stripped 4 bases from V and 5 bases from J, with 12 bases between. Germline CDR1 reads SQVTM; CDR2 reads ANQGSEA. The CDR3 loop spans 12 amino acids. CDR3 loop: CSVVVTANEQYF. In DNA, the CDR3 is TGCAGCGTTGTGGTGACGGCCAACGAGCAGTACTTC.

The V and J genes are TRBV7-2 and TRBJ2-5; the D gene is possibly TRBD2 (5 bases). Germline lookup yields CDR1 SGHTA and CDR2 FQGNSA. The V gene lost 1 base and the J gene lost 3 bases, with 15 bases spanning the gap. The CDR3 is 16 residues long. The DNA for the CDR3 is TGTGCCAGCAGCTTAGTGCTCGGACTGATGGAAGAGACCCAGTACTTC. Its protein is CASSLVLGLMEETQYF.

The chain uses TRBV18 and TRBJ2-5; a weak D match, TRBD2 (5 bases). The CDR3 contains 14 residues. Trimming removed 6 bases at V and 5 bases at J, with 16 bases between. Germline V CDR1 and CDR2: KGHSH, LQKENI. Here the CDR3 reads CASSSQEATETQYF. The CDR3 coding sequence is TGTGCCAGCTCCTCTCAGGAGGCAACGGAGACCCAGTACTTC.

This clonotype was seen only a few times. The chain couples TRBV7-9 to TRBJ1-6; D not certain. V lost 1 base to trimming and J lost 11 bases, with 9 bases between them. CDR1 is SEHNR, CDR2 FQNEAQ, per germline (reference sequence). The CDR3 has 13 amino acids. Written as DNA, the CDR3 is TGTGCCAGCAGCTTAGAGAGGACCGCACCCCTCCACTTT. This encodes CASSLERTAPLHF.

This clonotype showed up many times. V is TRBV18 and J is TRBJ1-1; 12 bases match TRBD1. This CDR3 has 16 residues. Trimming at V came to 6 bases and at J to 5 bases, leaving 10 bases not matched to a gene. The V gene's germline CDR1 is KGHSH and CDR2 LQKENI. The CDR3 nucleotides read TGTGCCAGCTCGCCCGGGACAGGGGGCGTTGTGACTGAAGCTTTCTTT. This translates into CASSPGTGGVVTEAFF.

CDR3 loop: CASTDQIGVNQPQHF. CDR3 in DNA: TGTGCCAGCACCGATCAAATAGGGGTCAATCAGCCCCAGCATTTT. The V and J genes are TRBV28 and TRBJ1-5, with D perhaps matching TRBD1 (5 bases). CDR1 MDHEN and CDR2 SYDVKM come from the germline V gene. The CDR3 covers 15 residues. Trimming took 7 bases from V and 3 from J, leaving 16 bases between them.

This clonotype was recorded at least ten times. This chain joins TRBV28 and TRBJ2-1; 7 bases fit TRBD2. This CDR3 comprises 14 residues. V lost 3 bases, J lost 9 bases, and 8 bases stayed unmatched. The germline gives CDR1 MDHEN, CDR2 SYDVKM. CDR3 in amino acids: CASSLTSKGLEQFF. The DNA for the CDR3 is TGTGCCAGCAGTTTGACTAGCAAGGGGCTTGAGCAGTTCTTC.

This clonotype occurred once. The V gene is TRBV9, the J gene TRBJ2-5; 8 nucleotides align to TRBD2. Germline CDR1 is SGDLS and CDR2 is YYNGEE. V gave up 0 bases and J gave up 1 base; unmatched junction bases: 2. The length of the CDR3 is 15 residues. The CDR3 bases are TGTGCCAGCAGCGTAGAAGGACTAGCCCAAGAGACCCAGTACTTC. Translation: CASSVEGLAQETQYF. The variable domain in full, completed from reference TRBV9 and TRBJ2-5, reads DSGVTQTPKHLITATGQRVTLRCSPRSGDLSVYWYQQSLDQGLQFLIQYYNGEERAKGNILERFSAQQFPDLHSELNLSSLELGDSALYFCASSVEGLAQETQYFGPGTRLLVL.

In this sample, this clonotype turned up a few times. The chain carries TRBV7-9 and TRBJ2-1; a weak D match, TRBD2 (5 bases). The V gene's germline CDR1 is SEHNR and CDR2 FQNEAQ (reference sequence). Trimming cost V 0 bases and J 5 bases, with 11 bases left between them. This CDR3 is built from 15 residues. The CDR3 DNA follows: TGTGCCAGCAGCTTAGCCTCGCTAGCCAACAATGAGCAGTTCTTC. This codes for CASSLASLANNEQFF.

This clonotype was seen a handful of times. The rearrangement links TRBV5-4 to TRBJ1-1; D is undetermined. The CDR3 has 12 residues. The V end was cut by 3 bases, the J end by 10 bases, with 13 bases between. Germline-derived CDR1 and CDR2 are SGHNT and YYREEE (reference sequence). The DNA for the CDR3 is TGTGCCAGCAGCTCGGAAGGCGCGGGAGCTTTCTTT. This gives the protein CASSSEGAGAFF.

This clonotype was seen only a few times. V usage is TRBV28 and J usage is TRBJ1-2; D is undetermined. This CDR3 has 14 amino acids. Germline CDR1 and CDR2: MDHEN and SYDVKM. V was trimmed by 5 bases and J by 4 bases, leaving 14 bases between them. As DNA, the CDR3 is TGTGCCAGCAGTACCTTCCCCGCCTCCTATGGCTACACCTTC. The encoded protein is CASSTFPASYGYTF.

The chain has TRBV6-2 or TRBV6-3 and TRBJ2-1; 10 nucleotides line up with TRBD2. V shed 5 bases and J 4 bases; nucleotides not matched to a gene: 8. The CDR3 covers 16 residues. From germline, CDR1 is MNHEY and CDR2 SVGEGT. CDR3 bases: TGTGCCAGCAGTCCCGTAGCGGGAGGCAGGTACAATGAGCAGTTCTTC. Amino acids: CASSPVAGGRYNEQFF.

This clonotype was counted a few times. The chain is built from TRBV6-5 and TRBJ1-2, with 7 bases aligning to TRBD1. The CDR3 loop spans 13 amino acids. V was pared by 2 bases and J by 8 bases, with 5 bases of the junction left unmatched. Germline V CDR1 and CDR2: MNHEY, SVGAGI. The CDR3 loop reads CASSYEGAAGYTF. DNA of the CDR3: TGTGCCAGCAGTTACGAGGGGGCCGCGGGCTACACCTTC.

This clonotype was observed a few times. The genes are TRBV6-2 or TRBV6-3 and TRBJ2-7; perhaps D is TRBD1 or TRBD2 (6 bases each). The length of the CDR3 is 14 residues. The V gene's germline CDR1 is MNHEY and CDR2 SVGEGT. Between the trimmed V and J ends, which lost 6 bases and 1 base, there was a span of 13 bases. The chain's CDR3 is CASRMRGESYEQYF. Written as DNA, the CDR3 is TGTGCCAGCAGAATGAGGGGGGAGTCCTACGAGCAGTACTTC.

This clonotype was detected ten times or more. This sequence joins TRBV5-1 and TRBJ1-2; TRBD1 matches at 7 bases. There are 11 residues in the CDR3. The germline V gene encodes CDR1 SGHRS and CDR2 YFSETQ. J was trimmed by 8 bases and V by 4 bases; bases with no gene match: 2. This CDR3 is CASSTGQGYTF. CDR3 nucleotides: TGCGCCAGCAGCACGGGACAGGGCTACACCTTC.

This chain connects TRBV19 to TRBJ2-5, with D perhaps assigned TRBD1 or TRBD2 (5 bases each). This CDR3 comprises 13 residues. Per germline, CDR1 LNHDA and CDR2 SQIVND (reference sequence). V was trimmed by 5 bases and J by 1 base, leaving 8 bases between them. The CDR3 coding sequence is TGTGCCAGTAGTGGGGGTATCCAAGAGACCCAGTACTTC. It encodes CASSGGIQETQYF.

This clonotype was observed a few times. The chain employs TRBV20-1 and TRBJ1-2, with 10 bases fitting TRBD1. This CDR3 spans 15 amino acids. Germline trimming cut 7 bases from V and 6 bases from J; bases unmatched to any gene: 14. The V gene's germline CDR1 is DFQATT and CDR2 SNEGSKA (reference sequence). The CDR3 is CSVPTTGTGVNGYTF. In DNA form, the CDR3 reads TGCAGTGTCCCTACAACCGGGACAGGGGTTAATGGCTACACCTTC.

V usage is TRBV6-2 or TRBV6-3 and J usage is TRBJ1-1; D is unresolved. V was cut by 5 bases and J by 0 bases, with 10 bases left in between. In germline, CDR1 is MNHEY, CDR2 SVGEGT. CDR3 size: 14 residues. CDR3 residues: CASSTTTMNTEAFF. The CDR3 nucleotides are TGTGCCAGCAGTACGACCACGATGAACACTGAAGCTTTCTTT.

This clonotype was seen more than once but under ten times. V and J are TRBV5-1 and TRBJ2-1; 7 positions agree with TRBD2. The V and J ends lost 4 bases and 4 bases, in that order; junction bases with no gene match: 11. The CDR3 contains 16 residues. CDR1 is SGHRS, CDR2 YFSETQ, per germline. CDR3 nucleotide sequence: TGCGCCAGCAGCCGCGAGGCTAGCGGAGTGTACAATGAGCAGTTCTTC. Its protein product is CASSREASGVYNEQFF.

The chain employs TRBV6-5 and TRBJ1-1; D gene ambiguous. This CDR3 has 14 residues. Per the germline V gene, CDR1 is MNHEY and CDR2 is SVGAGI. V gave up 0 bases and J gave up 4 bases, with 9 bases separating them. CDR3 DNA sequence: TGTGCCAGCAGTTACTCGAATCGGTTCACTGAAGCTTTCTTT. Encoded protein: CASSYSNRFTEAFF.

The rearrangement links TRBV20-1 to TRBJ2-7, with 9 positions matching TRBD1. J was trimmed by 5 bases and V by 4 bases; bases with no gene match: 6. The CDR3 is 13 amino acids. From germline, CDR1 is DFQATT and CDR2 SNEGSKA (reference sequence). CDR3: CSATGQGGDEQYF. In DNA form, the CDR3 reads TGCAGTGCTACGGGACAGGGCGGCGACGAGCAGTACTTC.

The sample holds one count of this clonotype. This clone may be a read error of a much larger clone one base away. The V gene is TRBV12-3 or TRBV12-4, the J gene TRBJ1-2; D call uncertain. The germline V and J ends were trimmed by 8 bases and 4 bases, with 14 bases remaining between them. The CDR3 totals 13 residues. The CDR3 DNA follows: TGTGCCAGCTCTCGGCAGCGGATCTATGGCTACACCTTC. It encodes CASSRQRIYGYTF.

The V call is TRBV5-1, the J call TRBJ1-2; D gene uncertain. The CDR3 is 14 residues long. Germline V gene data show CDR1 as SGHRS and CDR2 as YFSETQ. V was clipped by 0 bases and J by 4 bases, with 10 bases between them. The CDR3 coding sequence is TGCGCCAGCAGCTTGGATGGGAGGAGCTATGGCTACACCTTC. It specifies CASSLDGRSYGYTF.

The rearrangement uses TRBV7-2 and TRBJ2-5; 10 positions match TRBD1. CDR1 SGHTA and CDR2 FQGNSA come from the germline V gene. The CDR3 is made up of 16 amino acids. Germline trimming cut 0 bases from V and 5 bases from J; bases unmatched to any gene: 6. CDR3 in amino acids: CASSLADRGLGETQYF. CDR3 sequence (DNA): TGTGCCAGCAGCTTAGCAGACAGGGGGCTAGGGGAGACCCAGTACTTC.

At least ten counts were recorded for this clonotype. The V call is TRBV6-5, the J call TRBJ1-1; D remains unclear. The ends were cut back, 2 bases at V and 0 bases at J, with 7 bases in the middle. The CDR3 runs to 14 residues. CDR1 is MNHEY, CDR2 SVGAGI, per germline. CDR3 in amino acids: CASSYDGMNTEAFF. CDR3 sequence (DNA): TGTGCCAGCAGTTACGACGGAATGAACACTGAAGCTTTCTTT.

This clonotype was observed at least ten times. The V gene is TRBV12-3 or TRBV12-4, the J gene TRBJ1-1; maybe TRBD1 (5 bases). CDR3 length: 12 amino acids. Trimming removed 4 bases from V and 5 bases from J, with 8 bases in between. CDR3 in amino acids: CASSSTGTEAFF. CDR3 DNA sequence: TGTGCCAGCAGTTCAACAGGTACTGAAGCTTTCTTT.

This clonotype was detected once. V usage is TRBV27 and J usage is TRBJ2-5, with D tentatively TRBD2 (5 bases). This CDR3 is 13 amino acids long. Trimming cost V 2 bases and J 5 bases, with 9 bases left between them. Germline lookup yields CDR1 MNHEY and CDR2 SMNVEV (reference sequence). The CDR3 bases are TGTGCCAGCAGTTTACGTTCGGGGGAGACCCAGTACTTC. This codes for CASSLRSGETQYF.

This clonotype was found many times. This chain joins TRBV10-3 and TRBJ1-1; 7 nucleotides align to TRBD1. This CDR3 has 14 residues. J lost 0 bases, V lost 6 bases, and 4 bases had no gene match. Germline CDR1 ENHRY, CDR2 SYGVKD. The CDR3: CAISLGQMNTEAFF. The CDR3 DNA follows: TGTGCCATCAGCCTGGGACAGATGAACACTGAAGCTTTCTTT.